This entry concerns a single T cell receptor beta chain. Its antigen is not identified. This record belongs to a study of blood T cells in healthy people across ages. Germline V gene sequence: CDR1 SQVTM, CDR2 ANQGSEA. There are 13 residues in the CDR3. V lost 5 bases to trimming and J lost 5 bases; unmatched junction nucleotides: 5. Study-level points and caveats: Researchers judged that diversity estimates from one million T cells fell short of true values. Not knowing donor CMV status may have confounded expanded clonotype changes.

Drawn from each donor were ten milliliters of peripheral blood. A second PCR of 7 to 11 cycles used a sample-barcoded 5' primer and a J-beta primer mix. A template-switch adaptor with 12 random nucleotides tagged each cDNA molecule. TCRdb ran MiXCR on the 5' RACE reads and lists one entry per CDR3 protein. The sample has roughly 1,300,000 distinct CDR3 sequences; almost 60% are singletons. The material sequenced was blood. The receptor's source is a man between 18 and 35 years old in good health. The chain combines TRBV29-1 with TRBJ1-1; 10 nucleotides line up with TRBD1. The CDR3 DNA is TGCAGCGTTATGGGGACAGGGGTAACTGAAGCTTTCTTT. Its protein is CSVMGTGVTEAFF.